These T cell receptor beta chains were read from a single sample in a study of CD8 T cells in ankylosing spondylitis. TCRdb recomputed calls from the 5' RACE reads with MiXCR, one row per CDR3 protein. The sample shows around 100,000 distinct CDR3 sequences, approximately 25% of them seen only once. Sequenced input: synovial fluid, either unsorted or a sorted T cell fraction (not recorded which). These receptors came from a male donor with ankylosing spondylitis. The CDR3 runs from the conserved cysteine through the conserved F or W. The D gene is left open where the match is weak. Rows may omit the clone size; those that give it use once, few, many or a size class.

v_call,j_call,clone_size,d_call,cdr3_aa,cdr3_nt
TRBV20-1,TRBJ2-6,-,-,CSARVAGANVLTF,TGCAGTGCTAGAGTGGCTGGGGCCAACGTCCTGACTTTC
TRBV11-2,TRBJ2-1,-,TRBD2,CASSPTPSGRWNEQFF,TGTGCCAGCAGCCCAACCCCTAGCGGGAGGTGGAATGAGCAGTTCTTC
TRBV9,TRBJ1-2,many,-,CASSPGAGDYGYTF,TGTGCCAGCAGTCCCGGGGCAGGCGACTATGGCTACACCTTC
TRBV12-3/TRBV12-4,TRBJ1-6,few,-,CASSLQRRSPLHF,TGTGCCAGCAGTTTGCAGAGGCGATCACCCCTCCACTTT
TRBV15,TRBJ2-2,-,-,CATSRGTSNTGELFF,TGTGCCACCAGCAGAGGGACTTCGAACACCGGGGAGCTGTTTTTT
TRBV28,TRBJ2-6,-,-,CASWDSGANVLTF,TGTGCCAGCTGGGACTCTGGGGCCAACGTCCTGACTTTC
TRBV11-2,TRBJ1-2,few,-,CASSRLQTIGGYTF,TGTGCCAGCAGCCGCTTACAGACTATAGGGGGCTACACCTTC
TRBV29-1,TRBJ1-1,few,TRBD1,CSVTTGGKDTEAFF,TGCAGCGTTACTACAGGGGGCAAGGACACTGAAGCTTTCTTT
TRBV6-4,TRBJ2-3,-,TRBD2,CASSDSSGATDTQYF,TGTGCCAGCAGTGACTCGAGCGGGGCCACAGATACGCAGTATTTT
TRBV29-1,TRBJ2-3,-,TRBD1,CSASGQVTDTQYF,TGCAGCGCATCGGGACAGGTCACAGATACGCAGTATTTT
TRBV4-1,TRBJ1-1,-,TRBD1,CASSQDSPGQRLNTEAFF,TGCGCCAGCAGCCAAGACTCACCGGGACAGAGACTGAACACTGAAGCTTTCTTT
TRBV7-9,TRBJ2-3,-,TRBD2,CASSLFLAGGSDTQYF,TGTGCCAGCAGCTTATTCCTAGCGGGAGGATCAGATACGCAGTATTTT
TRBV5-1,TRBJ1-4,many,-,CASSQQGSFNEKLFF,TGCGCCAGCAGCCAGCAGGGGTCCTTTAATGAAAAACTGTTTTTT
TRBV11-2,TRBJ1-1,few,-,CASGSGWGDTEAFF,TGTGCCAGCGGGTCTGGGTGGGGAGACACTGAAGCTTTCTTT
TRBV7-2,TRBJ2-5,many,TRBD2,CASSRGTRETQYF,TGTGCCAGCAGCCGCGGGACTAGAGAGACCCAGTACTTC
TRBV20-1,TRBJ1-5,-,-,CSAEQRSQPQHF,TGCAGTGCTGAACAGAGATCTCAGCCCCAGCATTTT
TRBV3-1,TRBJ2-5,many,-,CASSQHETQYF,TGTGCCAGCAGCCAACACGAGACCCAGTACTTC
TRBV9,TRBJ1-2,many,-,CASSRAGLDKGYTF,TGTGCCAGCAGTAGGGCAGGGTTGGATAAAGGCTACACCTTC
TRBV4-2,TRBJ2-1,-,-,CASSQDPRIDSEQFF,TGTGCCAGCAGCCAAGACCCTAGGATCGATTCCGAGCAGTTCTTC
TRBV11-2,TRBJ2-5,-,TRBD2,CASSNGPSGSGRETQYF,TGTGCCAGCAGCAACGGTCCCTCCGGTAGCGGGAGAGAGACCCAGTACTTC
TRBV29-1,TRBJ2-1,-,-,CSAGFSDNEQFF,TGCAGCGCCGGCTTTAGCGACAATGAGCAGTTCTTC
TRBV27,TRBJ2-1,-,-,CASSFSGREQFF,TGTGCCAGCAGTTTCAGTGGTCGTGAGCAGTTCTTC
TRBV14,TRBJ2-7,few,TRBD1,CASSQVQGAYEQYF,TGTGCCAGCAGCCAAGTACAGGGGGCCTACGAGCAGTACTTC